Presented here are 26 T cell receptor beta chains from one specimen sequenced in a study of early T cells in non-severe SARS-CoV-2 infection. TCRdb reprocessed the 5' RACE reads via MiXCR and lists one record per CDR3 protein. Of approximately 60,000 distinct CDR3 sequences listed, about an eighth are singletons. Sequencing used whole blood. These receptors came from an adult who was a healthcare worker with PCR-confirmed SARS-CoV-2 infection or an uninfected control (not recorded which).

A few counts support this clonotype. The J gene is TRBJ1-2, the V gene TRBV11-2; 7 bases line up with TRBD1. The CDR3 is 12 residues long. Germline V gene data show CDR1 as SGHAT and CDR2 as FQNNGV. V lost 1 base, J lost 8 bases, and 1 base stayed unmatched. The CDR3 sequence is CASSLGTGGYTF. CDR3 DNA: TGTGCCAGCAGCTTAGGGACAGGAGGCTACACCTTC.

This clonotype was seen at least ten times. The V call is TRBV6-1, the J call TRBJ2-3; D tentatively fits TRBD1 or TRBD2 (6 bases each). The length of the CDR3 is 16 residues. V lost 2 bases and J lost 2, with 14 bases in between. Germline loops: CDR1 MNHNS, CDR2 SASEGT. CDR3 residues: CASSESWGALTDTQYF. In DNA, the CDR3 is TGTGCCAGCAGTGAATCGTGGGGGGCCCTCACAGATACGCAGTATTTT.

The chain employs TRBV20-1 and TRBJ1-3, with a tentative D call TRBD1 (6 bases). V lost 6 bases and J lost 0, with 15 bases in between. The CDR3 consists of 15 residues. In germline, CDR1 is DFQATT, CDR2 SNEGSKA (reference sequence). The CDR3 DNA is TGCAGTGCCAGATTGGGGGCCCTCTCTGGAAACACCATATATTTT. It codes for CSARLGALSGNTIYF.

This clonotype showed up just a few times. CDR3 coding DNA: TGTGCCAGCAGTGCGGGTAGACAGGGTAGCTCCTACGAGCAGTACTTC. Translation gives CASSAGRQGSSYEQYF. The chain is built from TRBV6-1 and TRBJ2-7, with 7 nucleotides matching TRBD1. The germline CDR1 and CDR2 sequences are MNHNS and SASEGT. The CDR3 is made up of 16 amino acids. J lost 0 bases, V lost 4 bases, and 9 bases had no gene match.

A few counts support this clonotype. The CDR3 nucleotides read TGTGCCAGCAGTTACCCCCACCAAGCGGGGGGGGCGGGCGAGCAGTACTTC. It specifies CASSYPHQAGGAGEQYF. The rearrangement links TRBV6-6 to TRBJ2-7, with TRBD2 matching 10 bases. CDR1 MNHNY and CDR2 SVGAGI come from the germline V gene (reference sequence). The J segment lost 6 bases and the V segment lost 2 bases, leaving 13 bases of the junction unmatched. The CDR3 consists of 17 residues.

This clonotype has at least ten counts. The V gene is TRBV29-1, the J gene TRBJ1-5; maybe TRBD1 (6 bases). CDR1 SQVTM and CDR2 ANQGSEA come from the germline V gene. The CDR3 is 12 amino acids. V shed 4 bases and J shed 5 bases, with 9 bases lying between them. The CDR3 loop reads CSVGTEYQPQHF. The CDR3 nucleotides are TGCAGCGTTGGGACAGAATATCAGCCCCAGCATTTT.

At least ten counts were recorded for this clonotype. The V call is TRBV12-3 or TRBV12-4, the J call TRBJ1-4; TRBD1 matches 7 bases. The CDR3 covers 14 residues. The V segment lost 6 bases and the J segment 2 bases; nucleotides outside the gene matches: 3. For the CDR3, the DNA is TGTGCCAGCAGAACAGGGGAGACTAATGAAAAACTGTTTTTT. This sequence encodes CASRTGETNEKLFF.

J is TRBJ2-3 and V is TRBV7-2, with D perhaps given as TRBD1 or TRBD2 (5 bases each). In germline, CDR1 is SGHTA, CDR2 FQGNSA. CDR3 length: 16 residues. Trimming left V 5 bases short and J 1 base short, with 16 bases between. Written as DNA, the CDR3 is TGTGCCAGCAGCACGACCGGGACCCGGGGCACAGATACGCAGTATTTT. Its translation: CASSTTGTRGTDTQYF.

This clonotype appeared many times. The J gene is TRBJ2-7, the V gene TRBV19; D is uncertain. Trimming left V 5 bases short and J 3 bases short, with 14 bases between. This CDR3 contains 14 residues. Per the germline V gene, CDR1 is LNHDA and CDR2 is SQIVND (reference sequence). Here the CDR3 reads CASSFNSAVYEQYF. The CDR3 nucleotides are TGTGCCAGTAGTTTCAACAGTGCGGTCTACGAGCAGTACTTC.

This clonotype was seen more than once but under ten times. The chain combines TRBV7-9 with TRBJ2-3; D not certain. The CDR3 covers 14 residues. Germline loops: CDR1 SEHNR, CDR2 FQNEAQ (reference sequence). V lost 4 bases and J lost 4, with 12 bases in between. In DNA, the CDR3 is TGTGCCAGCAGCTCGAGGAGCTTTCCAGATACGCAGTATTTT. It translates to CASSSRSFPDTQYF.

This clonotype has at least ten counts. The gene calls are TRBV21-1 and TRBJ1-6; TRBD1 was called by the table and not checked on the DNA. TRBV21-1 is given as a pseudogene. The CDR3 runs 14 residues. The CDR3, as DNA: TGTGCCAGCAGCAAAGGACAGGCTAATTCACCCCTCCACTTT. It codes for CASSKGQANSPLHF.

The V gene is TRBV6-2 or TRBV6-3, the J gene TRBJ1-1; D gene unclear. The CDR3 is made up of 12 amino acids. Germline V gives CDR1 MNHEY, CDR2 SVGEGT. The V end was cut by 8 bases, the J end by 6 bases, with 13 bases between. CDR3 amino acids: CASRSFAPEAFF. CDR3 sequence (DNA): TGTGCCAGCCGGTCATTTGCGCCTGAAGCTTTCTTT.

The V and J genes are TRBV5-5 and TRBJ1-5; 9 nucleotides align to TRBD1. Germline CDR1 reads SGHKS; CDR2 reads YYEKEE (reference sequence). The CDR3 loop spans 16 amino acids. J was trimmed by 2 bases and V by 2 bases; bases with no gene match: 5. This chain's CDR3 is CASSLQGAGGNQPQHF. The CDR3 region has the DNA TGTGCCAGCAGCTTACAGGGGGCTGGTGGCAATCAGCCCCAGCATTTT.

This clonotype was observed a few times. The chain combines TRBV15 with TRBJ1-1; D may be TRBD1 (5 bases). Germline CDR1 LNHNV, CDR2 YYDKDF (reference sequence). Trimming shortened V by 5 bases and J by 7 bases, and 17 bases separated the two germline ends. The length of the CDR3 is 14 residues. This CDR3 is CATSDSDSNGEAFF. In nucleotides, the CDR3 is TGTGCCACCAGCGATTCAGACAGCAACGGTGAAGCTTTCTTT.

The rearrangement joins TRBV25-1 to TRBJ2-4; no clear D. V lost 6 bases to trimming and J lost 0 bases, with 18 bases between them. CDR1 and CDR2 (germline): MGHDK, SYGVNS. CDR3 length equals 17 residues. CDR3 nucleotides: TGTGCCAGCAGCCCTGGTGTATGGAGAGGAGCCAAAAACATTCAGTACTTC. Protein sequence: CASSPGVWRGAKNIQYF. The variable domain in full, with the rest retrieved from reference TRBV25-1 and TRBJ2-4, is EADIYQTPRYLVIGTGKKITLECSQTMGHDKMYWYQQDPGMELHLIHYSYGVNSTEKGDLSSESTVSRIRTEHFPLTLESARPSHTSQYLCASSPGVWRGAKNIQYFGAGTRLSVL.

CDR3 DNA: TGTGCCAGCCGTACAGGGAACTCCTACGAGCAGTACTTC. Protein product: CASRTGNSYEQYF. J is TRBJ2-7 and V is TRBV5-4; D is perhaps TRBD1 (6 bases). The CDR3 runs to 13 residues. Trimming removed 7 bases from V and 0 bases from J, with 11 bases in between. CDR1 is SGHNT, CDR2 YYREEE, per germline (reference sequence). Full variable domain (remainder filled in from reference TRBV5-4 and TRBJ2-7): ETGVTQSPTHLIKTRGQQVTLRCSSQSGHNTVSWYQQALGQGPQFIFQYYREEENGRGNFPPRFSGLQFPNYSSELNVNALELDDSALYLCASRTGNSYEQYFGPGTRLTVT.

This clonotype appeared many times. The chain couples TRBV20-1 to TRBJ2-3; unclear D gene. Germline-derived CDR1 and CDR2 are DFQATT and SNEGSKA (reference sequence). The CDR3 has 13 residues. Deletions cut 4 bases from V and 2 bases from J, with 10 bases between. The CDR3 is CSATVDVTDTQYF. DNA of the CDR3: TGCAGTGCTACGGTCGATGTCACAGATACGCAGTATTTT.

This clonotype has at least ten counts. This chain uses TRBV5-1 with TRBJ1-6; 10 bases match TRBD1. Germline loops: CDR1 SGHRS, CDR2 YFSETQ. Germline trimming cut 4 bases from V and 5 bases from J; bases unmatched to any gene: 3. CDR3 length: 15 amino acids. CDR3 bases: TGCGCCAGCAGCGACGGACAGGGGGATAATTCACCCCTCCACTTT. Its translation: CASSDGQGDNSPLHF.

The chain uses TRBV3-1 and TRBJ2-1; 7 nucleotides match TRBD2. Germline V gene sequence: CDR1 LGHDT, CDR2 YNNKEL (reference sequence). This CDR3 spans 14 amino acids. V lost 1 base and J lost 9; bases outside the gene matches: 6. CDR3 in DNA: TGTGCCAGCAGCCAAGGATGGAGGGAGGGTGAGCAGTTCTTC. Translation gives CASSQGWREGEQFF.

This clonotype was observed many times. The chain employs TRBV29-1 and TRBJ1-1, with 9 bases matching TRBD1. Germline-derived CDR1 and CDR2 are SQVTM and ANQGSEA. The junction had 8 bases not matched to a gene; V was cut back by 6 bases and J by 0 bases. The CDR3 runs to 15 residues. DNA for the CDR3: TGCAGCGTCGATCTGGGACAGGGCATGAACACTGAAGCTTTCTTT. It is translated as CSVDLGQGMNTEAFF.

This clonotype was observed at least ten times. This chain links TRBV6-5 with TRBJ1-2; 7 bases line up with TRBD1. Per germline, CDR1 MNHEY and CDR2 SVGAGI. The CDR3 extends over 13 amino acids. Germline trimming cut 6 bases from V and 2 bases from J; bases unmatched to any gene: 3. The CDR3 bases are TGTGCCAGCAGAAAACAGGGGAACTATGGCTACACCTTC. Its translation: CASRKQGNYGYTF.

CDR3: CASSRTGYEQYF. The CDR3 nucleotides are TGTGCCAGCAGCCGTACGGGATACGAGCAGTACTTC. The chain employs TRBV3-1 and TRBJ2-7; D is possibly TRBD2 (5 bases). This CDR3 contains 12 residues. Germline V CDR1 and CDR2: LGHDT, YNNKEL (reference sequence). V was trimmed by 4 bases and J by 4 bases, leaving 8 bases between them.

This clonotype was counted many times. The V and J genes are TRBV5-5 and TRBJ1-1; the D gene is possibly TRBD1 (5 bases). Germline V lookup: CDR1 SGHKS, CDR2 YYEKEE (reference sequence). The CDR3 totals 14 residues. Trimming pared 2 bases from V and 4 bases from J, leaving 12 bases between. CDR3 nucleotides: TGTGCCAGCAGCTTTTCCCAGGGACGCACTGAAGCTTTCTTT. Its protein product is CASSFSQGRTEAFF.

This clonotype appeared many times. V is TRBV12-3 or TRBV12-4 and J is TRBJ2-3; TRBD2 is a possible D gene (7 bases). The CDR3 loop spans 12 amino acids. Trimming removed 3 bases from V and 11 bases from J, with 12 bases in between. The CDR3 is CASSFGGALQYF. The CDR3 coding sequence is TGTGCCAGCAGTTTTGGGGGGGCGCTGCAGTATTTT.

In regard to this clonotype: One end of the junction fails to match germline, which may point to a read error. The gene calls are TRBV27 and TRBJ1-6; perhaps TRBD1 as D (5 bases). The CDR3 contains 14 residues. CDR1 and CDR2 (germline): MNHEY, SMNVEV (reference sequence). CDR3 sequence (DNA): TGTGCCAGCACTACAGGCTCCAATAATTCACCCCTCCACTTT. It is translated as CASTTGSNNSPLHF.

Many counts were recorded for this clonotype. The genes are TRBV7-8 and TRBJ2-1; D tentatively reads TRBD1 or TRBD2 (6 bases each). Germline V CDR1 and CDR2: SGHVS, FQNEAQ. Trimming took off 2 bases at V and 8 bases at J, with 16 bases between the two ends. The CDR3 is made up of 15 amino acids. The CDR3 reads CASSLPGAPRDEQFF. The DNA for the CDR3 is TGTGCCAGCAGCTTACCGGGGGCCCCCAGGGATGAGCAGTTCTTC.